This T cell receptor (beta chain) was identified during a study of CD8 T cells in ankylosing spondylitis. Broader study findings: Blood from ankylosing spondylitis patients appeared to carry a characteristic roughly 8-variant TCR beta motif. Several of the motif variants were reported before in synovial fluid and blood from reactive arthritis.

Between the trimmed V and J ends, which lost 2 bases and 6 bases, there was a span of 9 bases. The length of the CDR3 is 12 residues. Looked up from germline, CDR1 is DFQATT and CDR2 is SNEGSKA (reference sequence). TCRdb re-called the 5' RACE reads through MiXCR, storing one row per CDR3 protein. The sample includes under 450,000 distinct CDR3 sequences, under 20% seen only once; the top ten take 0.95% to 1.1%. As concerns this clonotype: As yet, its antigen is unknown.

This sequence joins TRBV20-1 and TRBJ2-3; D not certain. Specimen: blood, either unsorted or a sorted T cell fraction (not recorded which). The TCR originated in a male donor with ankylosing spondylitis. The CDR3 sequence: CSARHGRDTQYF. Written as DNA, the CDR3 is TGCAGTGCTAGACACGGGCGGGATACGCAGTATTTT.